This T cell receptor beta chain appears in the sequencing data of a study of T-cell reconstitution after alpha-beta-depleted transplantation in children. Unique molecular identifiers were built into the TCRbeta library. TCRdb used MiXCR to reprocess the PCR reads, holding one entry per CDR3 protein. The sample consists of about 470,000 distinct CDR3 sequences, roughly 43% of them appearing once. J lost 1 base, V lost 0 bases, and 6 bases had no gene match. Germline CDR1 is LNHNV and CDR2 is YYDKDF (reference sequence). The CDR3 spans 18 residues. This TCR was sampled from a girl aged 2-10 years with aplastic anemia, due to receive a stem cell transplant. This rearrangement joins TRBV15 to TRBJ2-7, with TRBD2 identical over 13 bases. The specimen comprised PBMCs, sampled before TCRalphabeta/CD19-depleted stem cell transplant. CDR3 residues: CATSRDPTSGGSSYEQYF. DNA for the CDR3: TGTGCCACCAGCAGAGACCCGACTAGCGGGGGGTCATCCTACGAGCAGTACTTC.